The sequence of this T cell receptor beta chain was determined in a study of T cell clones after liver transplantation. Overall study context: Third-party-reactive TCRbeta sequences from pre-transplant mixed lymphocyte reactions served as antigen-independent comparators.

Sorting of unstimulated PBMCs yielded separate CD3+CD4+ and CD3+CD8+ fractions. Points from the study as a whole: A larger donor-reactive than third-party decline suggested partial antigen-specific deletion.

Germline CDR1 reads MNHEY; CDR2 reads SVGAGI. The CDR3 consists of 15 residues. Only in-frame clones appear in the TCRdb table, and some are missing; sequencing was by immunoSEQ multiplex PCR. There are about 72,000 clones in the sample; more than 90% occur only once, and about 2.5% lies in the top ten. With respect to this clone: Its antigen is still unknown.

Sequencing used CD4+ T cells from blood, obtained before liver transplant. The TCR was taken from a human donor who received a liver transplant. The J gene is TRBJ2-5, the V gene TRBV6-5; D possibly corresponds to TRBD2 (6 bases). The DNA end is a closer match to TRBJ2-7, so the J assignment may be wrong. CDR3 sequence: CASSYGGTGSYEQYF. CDR3 DNA sequence: TGTGCCAGCAGTTACGGTGGGACTGGGAGCTACGAGCAGTACTTC.